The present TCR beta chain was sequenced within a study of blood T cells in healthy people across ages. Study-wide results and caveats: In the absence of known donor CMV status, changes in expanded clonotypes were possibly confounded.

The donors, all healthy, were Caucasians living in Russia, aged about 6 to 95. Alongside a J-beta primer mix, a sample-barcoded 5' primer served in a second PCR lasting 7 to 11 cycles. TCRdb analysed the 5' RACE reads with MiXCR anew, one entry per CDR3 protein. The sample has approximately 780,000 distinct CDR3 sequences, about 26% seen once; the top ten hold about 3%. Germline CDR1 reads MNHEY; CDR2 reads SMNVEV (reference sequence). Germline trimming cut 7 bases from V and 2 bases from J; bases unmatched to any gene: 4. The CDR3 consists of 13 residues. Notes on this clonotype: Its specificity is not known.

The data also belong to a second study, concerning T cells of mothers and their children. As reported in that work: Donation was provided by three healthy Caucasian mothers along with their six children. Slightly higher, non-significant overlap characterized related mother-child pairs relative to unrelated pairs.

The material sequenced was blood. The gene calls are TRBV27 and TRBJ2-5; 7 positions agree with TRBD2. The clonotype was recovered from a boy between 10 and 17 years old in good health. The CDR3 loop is CASTPAGQETQYF. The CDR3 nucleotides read TGTGCCAGCACCCCAGCGGGGCAAGAGACCCAGTACTTC.